The next 32 T cell receptor beta chains were all read from a single sample in a study of T cells in Graves' hyperthyroidism and ophthalmopathy. Amplification targeted TCR beta CDR3 regions from RNA transcripts. A first-round RT-PCR of the TCR CDR3 used the HTBI primer set. TCRdb re-called the multiplex PCR reads with MiXCR, one entry per CDR3 protein. The sample carries around 600,000 distinct CDR3 sequences, 12% to 15% recorded once. The sequencing input was blood. These TCRs come from a young woman with Graves' ophthalmopathy.

This clonotype was counted at least ten times. This chain uses TRBV3-1 with TRBJ1-1, with 8 bases lining up with TRBD1. CDR3 length: 15 residues. Germline lookup yields CDR1 LGHDT and CDR2 YNNKEL (reference sequence). With 3 bases clipped from V and 7 bases from J, the junction kept 10 bases outside the gene matches. CDR3 DNA: TGTGCCAGCAGCCACCTCCGACAGGGGAGCGGTGAAGCTTTCTTT. As protein: CASSHLRQGSGEAFF. The full variable domain, rest sourced from reference TRBV3-1 and TRBJ1-1, is DTAVSQTPKYLVTQMGNDKSIKCEQNLGHDTMYWYKQDSKKFLKIMFSYNNKELIINETVPNRFSPKSPDKAHLNLHINSLELGDSAVYFCASSHLRQGSGEAFFGQGTRLTVV.

This clonotype was seen a handful of times. CDR3 DNA sequence: TGTGCCAGCAGTAGTTTAGCGGGAGAGGCGGGGACCCAGTACTTC. The encoded protein is CASSSLAGEAGTQYF. The rearrangement uses TRBV6-1 and TRBJ2-5; 9 bases map to TRBD2. Germline values: CDR1 MNHNS, CDR2 SASEGT. The CDR3 has 15 amino acids. V lost 5 bases and J lost 7; bases outside the gene matches: 11.

Remarks on this clonotype: With a much larger clone just one base away, this may be a read error. The V call is TRBV7-6, the J call TRBJ2-1, with D possibly matching TRBD2 (7 bases). CDR3 length equals 14 residues. V gave up 7 bases and J gave up 2 bases, with 12 bases separating them. From germline, CDR1 is SGHVS and CDR2 FNYEAQ. The CDR3 protein is CASIKGGAYNEQFF. Written as DNA, the CDR3 is TGTGCCAGCATCAAAGGGGGGGCCTACAATGAGCAGTTCTTC.

This clonotype showed up many times. The chain joins TRBV28 to TRBJ2-1, with 14 bases lining up with TRBD2. This CDR3 comprises 19 residues. Per germline, CDR1 MDHEN and CDR2 SYDVKM. Trimming took 6 bases from V and 6 from J; bases not matched to a gene: 16. CDR3 amino acids: CASRDIRGGGLAGVNEQFF. CDR3 nucleotide sequence: TGTGCCAGCAGGGACATCAGGGGGGGGGGACTAGCGGGAGTCAATGAGCAGTTCTTC. The variable domain in full, completed from reference TRBV28 and TRBJ2-1, reads DVKVTQSSRYLVKRTGEKVFLECVQDMDHENMFWYRQDPGLGLRLIYFSYDVKMKEKGDIPEGYSVSREKKERFSLILESASTNQTSMYLCASRDIRGGGLAGVNEQFFGPGTRLTVL.

In this sample, this clonotype turned up many times. The chain carries TRBV6-5 and TRBJ2-7; 8 bases align to TRBD2. Germline V gene lookup returns CDR1 MNHEY and CDR2 SVGAGI. The CDR3 extends over 16 amino acids. V gave up 0 bases and J gave up 3 bases; unmatched junction bases: 7. The CDR3 DNA reads as TGTGCCAGCAGTTACTCCAGACGGGGGGGAAACTACGAGCAGTACTTC. Residues: CASSYSRRGGNYEQYF.

J is TRBJ2-3 and V is TRBV30; TRBD1 might be the D (5 bases). The germline gives CDR1 GTSNPN, CDR2 SVGIG (reference sequence). The germline V and J ends were trimmed by 2 bases and 1 base, with 13 bases remaining between them. The CDR3 extends over 15 amino acids. Here the CDR3 DNA reads TGTGCCTGGAGTAGGGGATATGGGGGCACAGATACGCAGTATTTT. It specifies CAWSRGYGGTDTQYF.

In its sample, this clonotype was seen a few times. The chain uses TRBV6-1 and TRBJ1-2; D remains unclear. The V and J ends lost 5 bases and 4 bases respectively, with 14 bases between them. This CDR3 has 14 amino acids. Germline values: CDR1 MNHNS, CDR2 SASEGT. The CDR3 DNA reads as TGTGCCAGCAGTCCGACATCTACCCTCTATGGCTACACCTTC. Its protein is CASSPTSTLYGYTF.

The sample holds many counts of this clonotype. The genes are TRBV20-1 and TRBJ2-3; 13 bases line up with TRBD2. The CDR3 consists of 17 residues. Unmatched junction bases numbered 8, after V lost 3 bases and J lost 2 bases. Germline assignment: CDR1 DFQATT and CDR2 SNEGSKA (reference sequence). CDR3 sequence: CSASPRTSGRPTDTQYF. The CDR3 DNA is TGCAGTGCTAGTCCTCGGACTAGCGGGAGACCCACAGATACGCAGTATTTT.

This clonotype was seen at least ten times. The gene calls are TRBV2 and TRBJ1-5; D is unclear. Germline loops: CDR1 SNHLY, CDR2 FYNNEI. Trimming shortened V by 6 bases and J by 6 bases, and 21 bases separated the two germline ends. This CDR3 has 16 amino acids. In DNA form, the CDR3 reads TGTGCCAGCAGCCCCGTTGGTCCGGCCTCGGGTCAGCCCCAGCATTTT. Its translation is CASSPVGPASGQPQHF. Full variable domain (missing parts from reference TRBV2 and TRBJ1-5): EPEVTQTPSHQVTQMGQEVILRCVPISNHLYFYWYRQILGQKVEFLVSFYNNEISEKSEIFDDQFSVERPDGSNFTLKIRSTKLEDSAMYFCASSPVGPASGQPQHFGDGTRLSIL.

This clonotype came up many times. The chain joins TRBV24-1 to TRBJ1-2; possible D gene TRBD1, 6 bases. Trimming took 2 bases from V and 8 from J, leaving 17 bases between them. Germline CDR1 is KGHDR and CDR2 is SFDVKD. The CDR3 is made up of 15 amino acids. The CDR3 DNA sequence: TGTGCCACCAGTGATTCGATCCGGGACAAGGGAGGCTACACCTTC. This translates into CATSDSIRDKGGYTF.

This clonotype was seen a handful of times. The V call is TRBV30, the J call TRBJ2-2, with D hard to call. The CDR3 sequence is 14 residues long. V was shortened by 0 bases and J by 4 bases, with 9 bases between the two germline ends. The germline CDR1 and CDR2 sequences are GTSNPN and SVGIG (reference sequence). CDR3 coding DNA: TGTGCCTGGAGTGTACAAGGCGCCACCGGGGAGCTGTTTTTT. Translating gives CAWSVQGATGELFF.

This clonotype was counted many times. This chain uses TRBV6-2 or TRBV6-3 with TRBJ2-2; 13 bases are shared with TRBD2. CDR3 size: 16 residues. J lost 6 bases, V lost 6 bases, and 7 bases had no gene match. Germline V gene data show CDR1 as MNHEY and CDR2 as SVGEGT. This CDR3 is CASSETSGRWAGELFF. In DNA form, the CDR3 reads TGTGCCAGCAGCGAGACTAGCGGGAGGTGGGCCGGGGAGCTGTTTTTT.

The V call is TRBV20-1, the J call TRBJ1-2, with 7 bases matching TRBD1. J lost 4 bases, V lost 4 bases, and 6 bases had no gene match. Per the germline V gene, CDR1 is DFQATT and CDR2 is SNEGSKA (reference sequence). The CDR3 has 13 amino acids. This CDR3 is CSATHRGPYGYTF. The DNA of the CDR3 is TGCAGTGCTACCCACAGGGGCCCCTATGGCTACACCTTC.

This clonotype was recorded many times. The rearrangement joins TRBV13 to TRBJ2-1; 14 bases align to TRBD2. The V gene end was trimmed by 2 bases and the J gene end by 6 bases; junction bases not matched to a gene: 6. Germline V gene data show CDR1 as PRHDT and CDR2 as FYEKMQ (reference sequence). The CDR3 is 17 residues long. CDR3 nucleotides: TGTGCCAGCAGCTTAAGGGCGGGACTAGCGGGAGTCAATGAGCAGTTCTTC. Protein: CASSLRAGLAGVNEQFF.

This clonotype appeared many times. This chain connects TRBV30 to TRBJ2-7; 8 positions match TRBD1. CDR1 and CDR2 from the germline V gene are GTSNPN and SVGIG (reference sequence). V gave up 1 base and J gave up 3 bases; unmatched junction bases: 5. CDR3 size: 14 residues. CDR3 DNA: TGTGCCTGGAGTGGAGCAGGGGGCTTCTACGAGCAGTACTTC. Protein: CAWSGAGGFYEQYF.

This clonotype was counted many times. The rearrangement uses TRBV18 and TRBJ1-2; TRBD1 matches 11 bases. The CDR3 has 15 amino acids. The junction had 0 bases not matched to a gene; V was cut back by 0 bases and J by 3 bases. The germline gives CDR1 KGHSH, CDR2 LQKENI. Here the CDR3 DNA reads TGTGCCAGCTCACCACCGGGACAGGGGGACTATGGCTACACCTTC. Translated, it gives CASSPPGQGDYGYTF.

The chain joins TRBV20-1 to TRBJ2-2; TRBD2 agrees at 7 bases. Germline loops: CDR1 DFQATT, CDR2 SNEGSKA (reference sequence). There are 14 residues in the CDR3. After removal of 3 bases from V and 2 bases from J, the junction contained 3 bases not matched to a gene. In DNA form, the CDR3 reads TGCAGTGCTAGTACTAGCGACAACACCGGGGAGCTGTTTTTT. Translation: CSASTSDNTGELFF.

This clonotype showed up many times. The chain employs TRBV5-1 and TRBJ2-1; 7 bases line up with TRBD1. V dropped 3 bases and J dropped 0; count of bases not matched to a gene: 6. The CDR3 consists of 16 residues. Germline CDR1 SGHRS, CDR2 YFSETQ. CDR3 nucleotides: TGCGCCAGCAGCTACGCAGGGGGTCTCTCCTACAATGAGCAGTTCTTC. This translates into CASSYAGGLSYNEQFF.

This clonotype was counted ten times or more. The CDR3 region has the DNA TGTGCCAGCAGTCTTCCTGGACTCTCGAACACCGGGGAGCTGTTTTTT. It encodes CASSLPGLSNTGELFF. The J gene is TRBJ2-2, the V gene TRBV12-3 or TRBV12-4; tentatively, D is TRBD2 (5 bases). Trimming cost V 5 bases and J 0 bases, with 13 bases left between them. The CDR3 consists of 16 residues.

This clonotype was seen at least ten times. CDR3 in amino acids: CASSPTRTSGRATSYNEQFF. Here the CDR3 DNA reads TGTGCCAGCAGCCCAACCCGGACTAGCGGGAGGGCCACGTCCTACAATGAGCAGTTCTTC. The rearrangement joins TRBV14 to TRBJ2-1; 15 bases line up with TRBD2. The germline gives CDR1 SGHDN, CDR2 FVKESK. This CDR3 is 20 amino acids long. J gave up 1 base and V 4 bases, and 11 bases lay outside the gene matches.

There are a few counts of this clonotype. The chain recombines TRBV14 with TRBJ2-3; D is uncertain. Germline loops: CDR1 SGHDN, CDR2 FVKESK. V was clipped by 0 bases and J by 2 bases, with 12 bases between them. The CDR3 has 16 residues. CDR3 in DNA: TGTGCCAGCAGCCAAGAGTCCGCCCGTTTCACAGATACGCAGTATTTT. Protein sequence: CASSQESARFTDTQYF.

J is TRBJ2-5 and V is TRBV7-9, with 15 bases matching TRBD2. The CDR3 covers 17 residues. The junction had 6 bases not matched to a gene; V was cut back by 5 bases and J by 2 bases. Germline V gene lookup returns CDR1 SEHNR and CDR2 FQNEAQ (reference sequence). CDR3 region: CASSPGLAGGLQETQYF. The CDR3, as DNA: TGTGCCAGCAGCCCAGGACTAGCGGGAGGGCTGCAAGAGACCCAGTACTTC.

This clonotype turned up a few times. This clone may be a read error of a much larger clone one base away. This sequence joins TRBV27 and TRBJ1-2, with a possible D match to TRBD1 (5 bases). The germline gives CDR1 MNHEY, CDR2 SMNVEV (reference sequence). The CDR3 is 15 amino acids. Trimming took 4 bases from V and 8 from J, leaving 20 bases between them. The CDR3 reads CASSSRQITTGGYTF. The CDR3 nucleotides read TGTGCCAGCAGTTCCAGACAGATTACTACGGGGGGCTACACCTTC.

The table lists this clonotype with a few counts. V and J are TRBV7-6 and TRBJ2-3; 10 bases align to TRBD2. The CDR3 has 18 residues. CDR1 is SGHVS and CDR2 is FNYEAQ in the germline V gene. The trim removed 1 base at V and 0 bases at J, leaving 7 bases unmatched. The CDR3 region is CASSLVPSGSSSTDTQYF. The CDR3 region has the DNA TGTGCCAGCAGCTTAGTTCCTAGCGGGAGCTCTAGCACAGATACGCAGTATTTT.

This clonotype has more than one count but fewer than ten. The chain joins TRBV18 to TRBJ2-6, with D hard to call. This CDR3 is 17 amino acids long. Germline V gives CDR1 KGHSH, CDR2 LQKENI. V lost 3 bases to trimming and J lost 1 base, with 13 bases between them. The chain's CDR3 is CASSPPWSGSGANVLTF. CDR3 DNA: TGTGCCAGCTCACCCCCCTGGTCAGGATCTGGGGCCAACGTCCTGACTTTC.

Written as DNA, the CDR3 is TGCAGCGCCTTCACTAGCGGGAGCCCCACAGATACGCAGCATTTT. It specifies CSAFTSGSPTDTQHF. The rearrangement links TRBV29-1 to TRBJ2-3; no reliable D call. The end of the DNA fits TRBJ1-5 better, so the J call may be wrong. Germline CDR1 SQVTM, CDR2 ANQGSEA. CDR3 length: 15 amino acids.

A few counts support this clonotype. The rearrangement joins TRBV27 to TRBJ2-7; 11 nucleotides agree with TRBD2. This CDR3 is built from 16 residues. In germline, CDR1 is MNHEY, CDR2 SMNVEV (reference sequence). After removal of 6 bases from V and 2 bases from J, the junction contained 9 bases not matched to a gene. For the CDR3, the DNA is TGTGCCAGCAGCCGAACCGGGACTAGCGGTGCCTACGAGCAGTACTTC. This gives the protein CASSRTGTSGAYEQYF.

This clonotype was recorded at least ten times. CDR3 bases: TGTGCCAGCAGTGTGATAGTCGGGACCAATCAGCCCCAGCATTTT. As protein: CASSVIVGTNQPQHF. This chain joins TRBV2 and TRBJ1-5; possible D gene TRBD1, 5 bases. Trimming stripped 4 bases from V and 3 bases from J, with 13 bases between. This CDR3 contains 15 residues. Germline V gives CDR1 SNHLY, CDR2 FYNNEI.

The sample holds a few counts of this clonotype. The chain links TRBV28 to TRBJ1-2, with 7 nucleotides matching TRBD1. CDR3 length: 13 amino acids. Germline V lookup: CDR1 MDHEN, CDR2 SYDVKM. After removal of 6 bases from V and 10 bases from J, the junction contained 11 bases not matched to a gene. The CDR3 protein is CASRNRGRTDYTF. The CDR3 coding sequence is TGTGCCAGCAGAAACAGGGGCCGCACTGACTACACCTTC.

This clonotype has a count of ten or more. The chain couples TRBV6-1 to TRBJ2-1, with TRBD2 identical over 8 bases. Losses at the gene ends were 1 base for V and 1 base for J; bases not matched to a gene: 6. Germline V gives CDR1 MNHNS, CDR2 SASEGT. This CDR3 comprises 17 residues. The CDR3 DNA reads as TGTGCCAGCAGTGAAGGGGGGGGCGGGAGGTCCTACAATGAGCAGTTCTTC. Protein sequence: CASSEGGGGRSYNEQFF.

This clonotype was seen repeatedly, ten times or more. The chain has TRBV3-1 and TRBJ2-1; 12 nucleotides line up with TRBD2. CDR1 LGHDT and CDR2 YNNKEL come from the germline V gene (reference sequence). The CDR3 is 15 amino acids. Germline trimming cut 4 bases from V and 7 bases from J; bases unmatched to any gene: 5. The CDR3 bases are TGTGCCAGCAGCCGACTAGCGGGAGTAGGTAATGAGCAGTTCTTC. Translation gives CASSRLAGVGNEQFF.

This clonotype was detected many times. This chain links TRBV20-1 with TRBJ2-1; 7 positions agree with TRBD2. CDR3 size: 16 residues. Trimming removed 2 bases from V and 0 bases from J; junction bases left unmatched: 7. Germline V gene lookup returns CDR1 DFQATT and CDR2 SNEGSKA (reference sequence). The CDR3 nucleotides read TGCAGTGCTAGACGAACTAGCGTAGGCTCCTACAATGAGCAGTTCTTC. This codes for CSARRTSVGSYNEQFF.